Listed here are 20 T cell receptor beta chains from one sample, sequenced in a study of T-cell reconstitution after alpha-beta-depleted transplantation in children. Preparation of the TCRbeta library used unique molecular identifiers. MiXCR, applied by TCRdb to the PCR reads, yields one record per CDR3 protein. The sample yields approximately 430,000 distinct CDR3 sequences, 15% to 20% seen once. Here the sequenced sample was PBMCs, mostly from graft donor cells, taken 360 days after TCRalphabeta/CD19-depleted stem cell transplant. These receptors came from a boy less than two years old who had a stem cell transplant for Wiskott-Aldrich syndrome, so the T cells may come from the graft donor.

This clonotype was detected only a few times. V usage is TRBV7-8 and J usage is TRBJ2-7; TRBD1 might be the D (5 bases). Germline V gene lookup returns CDR1 SGHVS and CDR2 FQNEAQ. Trimming shortened V by 3 bases and J by 2 bases, and 17 bases separated the two germline ends. This CDR3 is built from 16 residues. The CDR3 here is CASSLETRGRTYEQYF. The CDR3 DNA follows: TGTGCCAGCAGCTTGGAAACAAGGGGTAGAACCTACGAGCAGTACTTC.

The chain recombines TRBV6-2 or TRBV6-3 with TRBJ2-5, with 7 bases identical to TRBD2. The CDR3 contains 15 residues. V lost 5 bases, J lost 7 bases, and 13 bases stayed unmatched. Germline lookup yields CDR1 MNHEY and CDR2 SVGEGT. CDR3 in DNA: TGTGCCAGCAGTGTAACCGGGACTACCCCCGCGACCCAGTACTTC. Its translation: CASSVTGTTPATQYF.

The chain employs TRBV28 and TRBJ1-5; D remains unclear. Germline CDR1 MDHEN, CDR2 SYDVKM. This CDR3 comprises 15 residues. V lost 3 bases, J lost 0 bases, and 9 bases lay in between. CDR3 coding DNA: TGTGCCAGCAGTTTTCGAGGTTATAGCAATCAGCCCCAGCATTTT. The encoded protein is CASSFRGYSNQPQHF.

Here the CDR3 reads CASSLADAGDSSYSYEQYF. In DNA form, the CDR3 reads TGTGCCAGCAGCTTAGCAGATGCAGGAGACAGTTCATACTCCTACGAGCAGTACTTC. The chain combines TRBV7-6 with TRBJ2-7; weak D call: TRBD1 (5 bases). The CDR3 contains 19 residues. CDR1 and CDR2 (germline): SGHVS, FNYEAQ. Between the trimmed V and J ends, which lost 0 bases and 0 bases, there was a span of 21 bases.

This clonotype was counted between two and nine times. V is TRBV7-2 and J is TRBJ2-6; D call uncertain. This CDR3 region has 16 residues. CDR1 and CDR2 from the germline V gene are SGHTA and FQGNSA. V lost 1 base and J 1 base, leaving 8 bases between the germline ends. The CDR3 sequence: CASSLGSGSGANVLTF. The CDR3 nucleotides are TGTGCCAGCAGCTTAGGTTCGGGTTCTGGGGCCAACGTCCTGACTTTC.

This chain uses TRBV2 with TRBJ1-1; a possible D gene is TRBD1 (5 bases). V lost 6 bases and J lost 0, with 11 bases in between. The CDR3 contains 14 residues. The germline V gene has CDR1 SNHLY and CDR2 FYNNEI. The CDR3 protein is CASRETGMNTEAFF. The CDR3 bases are TGTGCCAGCAGAGAAACAGGCATGAACACTGAAGCTTTCTTT.

V and J are TRBV6-2 or TRBV6-3 and TRBJ2-1, with 7 bases fitting TRBD2. The CDR3 has 14 amino acids. The germline V gene has CDR1 MNHEY and CDR2 SVGEGT. With V trimmed by 2 bases and J by 8 bases, 6 bases remained unmatched. CDR3 sequence: CASSYLRGKDEQFF. The CDR3 DNA reads TGTGCCAGCAGTTACCTGCGGGGGAAGGATGAGCAGTTCTTC.

This clonotype was picked up a small number of times. The chain has TRBV5-1 and TRBJ2-7; the D call may be TRBD1 or TRBD2 (6 bases each). The CDR3 loop spans 15 amino acids. Germline CDR1 and CDR2: SGHRS and YFSETQ. V was cut by 3 bases and J by 3 bases, with 16 bases left in between. The CDR3 DNA is TGCGCCAGCAGCTATTGGGGGGCTGTTAGCTACGAGCAGTACTTC. It encodes CASSYWGAVSYEQYF.

This clonotype was seen only a few times. The chain couples TRBV12-3 or TRBV12-4 to TRBJ2-5; no clear D. V lost 2 bases to trimming and J lost 0 bases, with 13 bases between them. This CDR3 is 16 amino acids long. The CDR3 spells CASSLSIWKYQETQYF. The CDR3 bases are TGTGCCAGCAGTTTATCTATTTGGAAGTACCAAGAGACCCAGTACTTC.

This chain joins TRBV12-3 or TRBV12-4 and TRBJ2-7, with TRBD1 identical over 12 bases. The CDR3 has 17 residues. V lost 6 bases and J lost 2; bases outside the gene matches: 11. The CDR3 protein is CASSLRDRGRGAYEQYF. The CDR3, as DNA: TGTGCCAGCAGCCTCCGGGACAGGGGGCGAGGTGCCTACGAGCAGTACTTC.

This chain joins TRBV6-2 or TRBV6-3 and TRBJ1-3, with D unclear. CDR3 size: 14 residues. Trimming pared 8 bases from V and 1 base from J, leaving 12 bases between. Germline values: CDR1 MNHEY, CDR2 SVGEGT. CDR3 in amino acids: CASARALSGNTIYF. CDR3 nucleotides: TGTGCCAGCGCCCGAGCCCTTTCTGGAAACACCATATATTTT.

The CDR3 is CATGTRERETQYF. The DNA of the CDR3 is TGTGCCACCGGAACCCGGGAGAGAGAGACCCAGTACTTC. The chain uses TRBV28 and TRBJ2-5; maybe TRBD2 (6 bases). CDR1 is MDHEN, CDR2 SYDVKM, per germline. The CDR3 loop spans 13 amino acids. The ends were cut back, 10 bases at V and 4 bases at J, with 16 bases in the middle.

The chain uses TRBV29-1 and TRBJ2-7, with 7 positions matching TRBD2. Trimming cost V 4 bases and J 2 bases; bases outside gene matches: 11. The CDR3 covers 15 residues. Germline values: CDR1 SQVTM, CDR2 ANQGSEA. The CDR3 protein is CSVGYSGSFPYEQYF. Here the CDR3 DNA reads TGCAGCGTTGGCTATAGCGGGTCCTTTCCCTACGAGCAGTACTTC.

The chain is built from TRBV20-1 and TRBJ2-7, with 11 bases matching TRBD1. Germline V lookup: CDR1 DFQATT, CDR2 SNEGSKA (reference sequence). J gave up 1 base and V 7 bases, and 6 bases lay outside the gene matches. The CDR3 totals 14 residues. The CDR3 is CSGTGQGGSYEQYF. As DNA, the CDR3 is TGCAGTGGAACGGGACAGGGGGGTTCCTACGAGCAGTACTTC.

This clonotype was seen only a few times. This chain connects TRBV7-6 to TRBJ2-1; 8 positions match TRBD1. With V trimmed by 1 base and J by 6 bases, 5 bases remained unmatched. The CDR3 totals 15 residues. Germline V gives CDR1 SGHVS, CDR2 FNYEAQ. The CDR3 sequence is CASSLGRTGFNEQFF. The CDR3 bases are TGTGCCAGCAGCTTAGGGCGGACAGGGTTCAATGAGCAGTTCTTC.

J is TRBJ2-1 and V is TRBV2, with 11 bases matching TRBD1. This CDR3 is built from 15 residues. The junction had 9 bases not matched to a gene; V was cut back by 6 bases and J by 8 bases. Germline V lookup: CDR1 SNHLY, CDR2 FYNNEI. The CDR3 reads CASRGGQGEFYEQFF. In DNA, the CDR3 is TGTGCCAGCAGGGGGGGACAGGGGGAATTCTATGAGCAGTTCTTC.

This clonotype was seen a few times. The chain recombines TRBV5-1 with TRBJ1-1; D unclear. V was clipped by 1 base and J by 1 base, with 14 bases between them. The CDR3 is made up of 16 amino acids. In germline, CDR1 is SGHRS, CDR2 YFSETQ. CDR3: CASSLSRSRKNTEAFF. The CDR3 DNA is TGCGCCAGCAGCTTGTCGCGGTCGAGAAAGAACACTGAAGCTTTCTTT.

This clonotype has only a few counts. Mismatch with germline at one junction end may stem from a read error. This chain links TRBV29-1 with TRBJ2-1; D remains ambiguous. The CDR3 spans 14 residues. The germline CDR1 and CDR2 sequences are SQVTM and ANQGSEA. The CDR3 protein is CSGEDGSSYNEQFF. DNA of the CDR3: TGCAGCGGTGAAGACGGCAGCTCCTACAATGAGCAGTTCTTC.

This clonotype was observed at least ten times. V usage is TRBV24-1 and J usage is TRBJ2-1, with 7 bases identical to TRBD1. J was trimmed by 0 bases and V by 4 bases; bases with no gene match: 8. The germline CDR1 and CDR2 sequences are KGHDR and SFDVKD. This CDR3 spans 17 amino acids. This CDR3 is CATSEAKGAPSYNEQFF. As DNA, the CDR3 is TGTGCCACCAGTGAAGCTAAGGGGGCGCCCTCCTACAATGAGCAGTTCTTC.

The chain is built from TRBV18 and TRBJ2-7; 8 bases are a match to TRBD1. V shed 3 bases and J 3 bases; nucleotides not matched to a gene: 10. Germline V gene lookup returns CDR1 KGHSH and CDR2 LQKENI. The CDR3 sequence is 16 residues long. The CDR3 DNA is TGTGCCAGCTCACCGATCTCTGGCAGGGGGCTCTACGAGCAGTACTTC. Protein sequence: CASSPISGRGLYEQYF.